The 3 T cell receptor beta chains reported below all come from one sample, sequenced in a study of human T cells and chemical hapten exposure. Total RNA extraction was carried out from unfractionated whole blood. From the 5' RACE reads, TCRdb called clonotypes with MiXCR, one entry per CDR3 protein. The repertoire holds 65,000 to 90,000 distinct CDR3 sequences, 15% to 20% seen once, with around 7% in the top ten. These receptors all come from a female donor in good health.

This clonotype was picked up many times. The chain has TRBV6-4 and TRBJ2-1; TRBD1 matches at 10 bases. In germline, CDR1 is MRHNA, CDR2 SNTAGT. There are 17 residues in the CDR3. The V and J ends lost 6 bases and 8 bases, in that order; junction bases with no gene match: 16. CDR3 nucleotide sequence: TGTGCCAGCAGCATGAGTCCCCCGGGACAGGGGTCCGATGAGCAGTTCTTC. Protein product: CASSMSPPGQGSDEQFF.

The chain is built from TRBV18 and TRBJ1-1; D uncertain. CDR1 and CDR2 (germline): KGHSH, LQKENI. The CDR3 extends over 13 amino acids. Trimming shortened V by 6 bases and J by 1 base, and 9 bases separated the two germline ends. The CDR3 nucleotides read TGTGCCAGCTCCACGACACAGAACACTGAAGCTTTCTTT. It yields the protein CASSTTQNTEAFF.

In its sample, this clonotype was seen once. The chain links TRBV19 to TRBJ2-6, with D perhaps TRBD1 (5 bases). The CDR3 covers 15 residues. The V gene's germline CDR1 is LNHDA and CDR2 SQIVND (reference sequence). Trimming took 6 bases from V and 0 from J, leaving 9 bases between them. In nucleotides, the CDR3 is TGTGCCAGTAGGACAGACAACTCTGGGGCCAACGTCCTGACTTTC. Its translation: CASRTDNSGANVLTF.